This T cell receptor beta chain was obtained from a study of tumor-infiltrating lymphocytes in primary liver carcinoma. Bulk tissue was left unsorted, and RNA and DNA were co-extracted from about 20-30 mg of it. The patients had histopathologically diagnosed primary liver carcinoma, and their disease was treated by surgical resection. Researchers generated TCR beta cDNA from about 0.5 ug of total RNA, relying on a constant-region primer. It was through three nested multiplex PCR rounds of slightly modified ARM-PCR that TCR beta libraries arose. The first two PCR rounds used TRBV1-TRBV30 forward primers with a C-beta reverse primer, 9 to 11 cycles each. TCRdb redid the calling of the multiplex PCR reads with MiXCR, one entry per CDR3 protein. The sample consists of approximately 88,000 distinct CDR3 sequences, about 70% of them appearing once. Of note for this clonotype: A read error may account for a junction end that differs from germline.

The CDR3 sequence is 15 residues long. The V gene's germline CDR1 is SGHTA and CDR2 FQGTGA. The chain carries TRBV7-3 and TRBJ2-1; D call uncertain. This TCR came from a middle-aged man with primary liver carcinoma and hepatitis B virus infection. Material for sequencing was tumor-adjacent normal liver tissue. The CDR3 sequence is CTSSLTPGSYNEQFF. CDR3 in DNA: TGTACCAGCAGCTTAACCCCGGGCTCCTACAATGAGCAGTTCTTC. The whole variable domain, filled in from reference TRBV7-3 and TRBJ2-1, reads GAGVSQTPSNKVTEKGKYVELRCDPISGHTALYWYRQSLGQGPEFLIYFQGTGAADDSGLPNDRFFAVRPEGSVSTLKIQRTERGDSAVYLCTSSLTPGSYNEQFFGPGTRLTVL.